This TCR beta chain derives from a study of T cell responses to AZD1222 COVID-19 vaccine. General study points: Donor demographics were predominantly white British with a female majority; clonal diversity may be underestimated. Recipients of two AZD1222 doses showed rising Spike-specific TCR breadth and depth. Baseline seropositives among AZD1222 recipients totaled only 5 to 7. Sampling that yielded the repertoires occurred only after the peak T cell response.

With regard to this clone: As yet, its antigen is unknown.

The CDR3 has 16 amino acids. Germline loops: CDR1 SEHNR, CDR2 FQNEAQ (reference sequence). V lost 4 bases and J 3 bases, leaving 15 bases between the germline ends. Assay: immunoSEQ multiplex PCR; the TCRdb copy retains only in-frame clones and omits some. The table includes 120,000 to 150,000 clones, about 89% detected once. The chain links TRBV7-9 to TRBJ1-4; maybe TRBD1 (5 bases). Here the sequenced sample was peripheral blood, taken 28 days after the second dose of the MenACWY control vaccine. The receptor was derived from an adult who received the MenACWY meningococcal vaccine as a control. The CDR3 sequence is CASSSNLLGANEKLFF. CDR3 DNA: TGTGCCAGCAGCTCTAATCTCCTGGGGGCTAATGAAAAACTGTTTTTT.